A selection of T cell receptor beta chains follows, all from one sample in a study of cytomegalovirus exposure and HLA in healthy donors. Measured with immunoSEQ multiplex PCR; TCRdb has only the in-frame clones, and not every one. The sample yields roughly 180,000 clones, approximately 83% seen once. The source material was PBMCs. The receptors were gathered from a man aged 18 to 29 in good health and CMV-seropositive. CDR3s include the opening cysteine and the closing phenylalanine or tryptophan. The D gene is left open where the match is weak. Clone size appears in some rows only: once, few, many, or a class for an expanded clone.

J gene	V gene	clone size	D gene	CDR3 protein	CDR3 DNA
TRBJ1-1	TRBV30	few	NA	CAWSARSGWAEAFF	TGTGCCTGGAGTGCCAGATCCGGGTGGGCTGAAGCTTTCTTT
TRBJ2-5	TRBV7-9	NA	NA	CASSSTDWNQETQYF	TGTGCCAGCAGCTCCACCGACTGGAACCAAGAGACCCAGTACTTC
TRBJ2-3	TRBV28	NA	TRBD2	CASITSGGLFGTDTQYF	TGTGCCAGCATCACTAGCGGGGGGTTGTTTGGCACAGATACGCAGTATTTT
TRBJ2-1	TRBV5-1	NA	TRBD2	CASSLVSGGTSYNEQFF	TGCGCCAGCAGCTTGGTAAGCGGGGGGACTTCCTACAATGAGCAGTTCTTC
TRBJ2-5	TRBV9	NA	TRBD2	CASSVGASGVFETQYF	TGTGCCAGCAGCGTAGGGGCTAGCGGGGTCTTTGAGACCCAGTACTTC
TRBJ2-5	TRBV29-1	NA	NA	CSVEIARKETQYF	TGCAGCGTTGAAATCGCTAGGAAAGAGACCCAGTACTTC
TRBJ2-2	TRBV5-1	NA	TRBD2	CASTLTSGGVANTGELFF	TGCGCCAGCACCTTGACTAGCGGGGGGGTCGCGAACACCGGGGAGCTGTTTTTT
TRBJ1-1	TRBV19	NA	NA	CASSPLGGGAGPEAFF	TGTGCCAGTAGTCCTCTGGGGGGGGGCGCTGGCCCTGAAGCTTTCTTT
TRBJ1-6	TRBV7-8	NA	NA	CASRRRESYNSPLHF	TGTGCCAGCAGGAGAAGAGAGTCCTATAATTCACCCCTCCACTTT
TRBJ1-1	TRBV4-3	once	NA	CASSPRTATEAFF	TGCGCCAGCAGCCCTCGGACAGCCACTGAAGCTTTCTTT
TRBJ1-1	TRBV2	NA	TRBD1	CASSAQGASEAFF	TGTGCCAGCAGTGCGCAGGGGGCTTCTGAAGCTTTCTTT
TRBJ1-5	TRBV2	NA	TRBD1	CASSTMGQGNQPQHF	TGTGCCAGCAGCACTATGGGACAGGGGAATCAGCCCCAGCATTTT
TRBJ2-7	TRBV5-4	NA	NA	CASKVAGSYEQYF	TGTGCCAGTAAGGTTGCAGGGTCCTACGAGCAGTACTTC
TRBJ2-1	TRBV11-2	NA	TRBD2	CASSTSGGNNEQFF	TGTGCCAGCAGTACTAGCGGGGGCAACAATGAGCAGTTCTTC
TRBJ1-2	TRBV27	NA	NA	CASMGVAPHGGRDYGYTF	TGTGCCAGCATGGGAGTCGCCCCACACGGGGGTAGGGACTATGGCTACACCTTC
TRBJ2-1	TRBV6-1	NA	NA	CASSTSPANEQFF	TGTGCCAGTTCCACTAGCCCCGCCAATGAGCAGTTCTTC
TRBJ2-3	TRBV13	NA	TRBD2	CASSSPYGGDADTQYF	TGTGCCAGCAGCTCCCCTTATGGGGGGGACGCAGATACGCAGTATTTT
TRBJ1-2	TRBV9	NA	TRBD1	CASRETSTGARGGYTF	TGTGCCAGCAGAGAAACATCTACAGGGGCTAGAGGGGGCTACACCTTC
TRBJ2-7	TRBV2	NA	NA	CASSLASHYEQYF	TGTGCCAGCAGCCTAGCGAGTCACTACGAGCAGTACTTC
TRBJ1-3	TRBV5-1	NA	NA	CASSWGAVGALSGNTIYF	TGCGCCAGCAGCTGGGGCGCGGTAGGGGCCCTCTCTGGAAACACCATATATTTT
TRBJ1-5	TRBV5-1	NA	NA	CASSLYGDNQPQHF	TGCGCCAGCAGCTTGTACGGGGACAATCAGCCCCAGCATTTT
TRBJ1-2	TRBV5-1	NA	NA	CASSQRALGLPDYGYTF	TGCGCCAGCAGCCAGAGGGCCCTAGGCTTGCCAGACTATGGCTACACCTTC
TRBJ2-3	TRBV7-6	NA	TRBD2	CASSPAPGLDTDTQYF	TGTGCCAGCAGCCCCGCACCGGGACTAGACACAGATACGCAGTATTTT
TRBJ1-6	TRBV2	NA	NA	CASSDARNSPLHF	TGTGCCAGCAGTGACGCCAGAAATTCACCCCTCCACTTT
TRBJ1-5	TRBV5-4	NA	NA	CASSLGGWHQPQHF	TGTGCCAGCAGCTTGGGAGGGTGGCATCAGCCCCAGCATTTT
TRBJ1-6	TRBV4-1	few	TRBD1	CASSQEEGANSPLHF	TGCGCCAGCAGCCAAGAAGAGGGGGCCAATTCACCCCTCCACTTT
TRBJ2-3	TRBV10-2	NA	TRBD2	CASSERAGESTDTQYF	TGCGCCAGCAGTGAGCGGGCGGGGGAGTCCACAGATACGCAGTATTTT